This T cell receptor (beta chain) was retrieved from a study of T cells in Graves' hyperthyroidism and ophthalmopathy. As for the study in general: The initial diagnosis was the point when peripheral blood was collected, ahead of any treatment. Findings and caveats of the study: In simple terms, a model built on 13 V-J features told ophthalmopathy apart from stable hyperthyroidism.

Germline values: CDR1 LNHNV, CDR2 YYDKDF (reference sequence). The ends were cut back, 3 bases at V and 3 bases at J, with 11 bases in the middle. The CDR3 runs 15 residues. This clonotype has just a few counts. Its antigen is not known. At least 3 on the Clinical Activity Score was recorded for ophthalmopathy patients, who also had NOSPECS grade at least 4 and duration under 3 months. There were TCR beta CDR3 regions amplified from RNA transcripts. A first-round RT-PCR of the TCR CDR3 used the HTBI primer set. TCRdb re-analysed the multiplex PCR reads in MiXCR, keeping a single row per CDR3 protein. Of hundreds of thousands of distinct CDR3 sequences listed, roughly 14% were seen once; the top ten hold around 13%.

This receptor was identified in a woman in her forties or fifties with Graves' ophthalmopathy. V and J are TRBV15 and TRBJ2-2; the D is unclear. The sample was blood. For the CDR3, the DNA is TGTGCCACCAGCAGTATTAGGTCAGACACCGGGGAGCTGTTTTTT. It is translated as CATSSIRSDTGELFF.